The 22 T cell receptor beta chains given below trace back to one sample, sequenced in a study of response to subunit inactivated influenza vaccine (dated by TCRdb to 2016 to 2019). Library preparation used RT-PCR. TCRdb records Illumina HiSeq 2500 as the sequencer. TCRdb handled the public reads itself, with Q25 trimming in fastp and clone calling in MiXCR, and kept productive beta chains. Every distinct CDR3 protein forms one entry, paired with its most common genes and DNA. The sample contains more than 150,000 distinct CDR3 sequences, roughly 10% of them found a single time. The ten top clones hold approximately 35% of the sample. The starting material was CD8+ T cells sorted from PBMCs, obtained around 2 years after vaccination. Source of these receptors: a man in his fifties or sixties who received an inactivated influenza vaccine. Donor details come from another sample of the same person, matched by shared clones.

This clonotype was seen more than once but under ten times. V gene TRBV2 combines with J gene TRBJ2-3; D may be TRBD1 (5 bases). In germline, CDR1 is SNHLY, CDR2 FYNNEI. V lost 5 bases and J 1 base, leaving 13 bases between the germline ends. This CDR3 contains 15 residues. This CDR3 reads CASSPRGARTDTQYF. CDR3 sequence (DNA): TGTGCCAGCAGTCCTAGGGGTGCGCGCACAGATACGCAGTATTTT.

V is TRBV7-2 and J is TRBJ2-1, with TRBD1 matching 10 bases. J gave up 2 bases and V 1 base, and 2 bases lay outside the gene matches. This CDR3 contains 16 residues. The germline gives CDR1 SGHTA, CDR2 FQGNSA. CDR3: CASSLETGGAYNEQFF. CDR3 nucleotide sequence: TGTGCCAGCAGCTTAGAGACAGGGGGCGCCTACAATGAGCAGTTCTTC.

This clonotype was seen a few times. The gene calls are TRBV20-1 and TRBJ1-1; D call uncertain. V lost 0 bases and J 4 bases, leaving 12 bases between the germline ends. In germline, CDR1 is DFQATT, CDR2 SNEGSKA (reference sequence). This CDR3 is built from 14 residues. The CDR3 region is CSARDGGRSTEAFF. Here the CDR3 DNA reads TGCAGTGCTAGAGATGGAGGTAGGAGCACTGAAGCTTTCTTT.

This clonotype was counted a few times. The rearrangement uses TRBV6-5 and TRBJ1-5; maybe TRBD1 (5 bases). The CDR3 consists of 16 residues. Trimming shortened V by 2 bases and J by 4 bases, and 15 bases separated the two germline ends. Germline CDR1 MNHEY, CDR2 SVGAGI. CDR3 residues: CASSYGGGDGNQPQHF. The CDR3 region has the DNA TGTGCCAGCAGTTACGGGGGAGGCGATGGGAATCAGCCCCAGCATTTT.

This clonotype was seen a few times. The chain joins TRBV11-2 to TRBJ2-3; D gene unclear. The germline gives CDR1 SGHAT, CDR2 FQNNGV. The CDR3 totals 12 residues. Trimming removed 1 base at V and 7 bases at J, with 6 bases between. CDR3 in DNA: TGTGCCAGCAGCTTAGTTCCGAATACGCAGTATTTT. Translation: CASSLVPNTQYF.

There are a few counts of this clonotype. The chain combines TRBV5-1 with TRBJ2-3, with TRBD2 identical over 9 bases. The length of the CDR3 is 18 residues. V lost 1 base, J lost 1 base, and 10 bases stayed unmatched. CDR1 SGHRS and CDR2 YFSETQ come from the germline V gene. The CDR3 loop is CASSLLPSGVVGTDTQYF. The DNA of the CDR3 is TGCGCCAGCAGCTTGCTACCTAGCGGGGTGGTGGGCACAGATACGCAGTATTTT.

This clonotype was counted many times. The chain links TRBV10-3 to TRBJ2-5; D perhaps matches TRBD1 (5 bases). The CDR3 totals 13 residues. Trimming pared 4 bases from V and 4 bases from J, leaving 10 bases between. Germline V lookup: CDR1 ENHRY, CDR2 SYGVKD. The CDR3 bases are TGTGCCATCAGTGGTGCTAGGGGAGAGACCCAGTACTTC. It is translated as CAISGARGETQYF.

The genes are TRBV4-3 and TRBJ2-1; D is perhaps TRBD1 or TRBD2 (5 bases each). In germline, CDR1 is LGHNA, CDR2 YSLEER. The CDR3 extends over 16 amino acids. V lost 0 bases and J lost 6, with 15 bases in between. The CDR3 bases are TGCGCCAGCAGCCAAGATCTAACTAGTGGGGGCAATGAGCAGTTCTTC. It yields the protein CASSQDLTSGGNEQFF.

V gene TRBV15 combines with J gene TRBJ2-3; D might be TRBD1 or TRBD2, each matching 5 bases. The V gene's germline CDR1 is LNHNV and CDR2 YYDKDF (reference sequence). With 3 bases removed from V and 5 bases from J, the gap between germline ends came to 15 bases. The CDR3 runs 15 residues. CDR3 DNA sequence: TGTGCCACCAGCAGCCAGGGACGAACAATAGATACGCAGTATTTT. Translating it yields CATSSQGRTIDTQYF.

This rearrangement joins TRBV12-3 or TRBV12-4 to TRBJ2-2; TRBD1 matches at 8 bases. Germline trimming cut 3 bases from V and 3 bases from J; bases unmatched to any gene: 3. The CDR3 sequence is 15 residues long. The CDR3 DNA reads as TGTGCCAGCAGTTTGGACAGGGTTGACACCGGGGAGCTGTTTTTT. Protein product: CASSLDRVDTGELFF.

This clonotype was counted only a few times. This sequence joins TRBV29-1 and TRBJ2-7, with D possibly matching TRBD1 (6 bases). Germline V CDR1 and CDR2: SQVTM, ANQGSEA. V was clipped by 1 base and J by 5 bases, with 21 bases between them. The CDR3 runs to 16 residues. This CDR3 reads CSVEGASGTTVDEQYF. CDR3 DNA sequence: TGCAGCGTTGAAGGTGCTAGTGGGACAACCGTGGACGAGCAGTACTTC.

This clonotype was detected only a few times. The chain has TRBV7-9 and TRBJ2-5; D might be TRBD1 (5 bases). The CDR3 consists of 14 residues. Germline-derived CDR1 and CDR2 are SEHNR and FQNEAQ (reference sequence). V lost 3 bases and J 5 bases, leaving 13 bases between the germline ends. The CDR3 sequence: CASSFLQEWETQYF. CDR3 bases: TGTGCCAGCAGCTTTTTACAGGAATGGGAGACCCAGTACTTC. The full variable domain, in which reference TRBV7-9 and TRBJ2-5 provide the parts outside the CDR3, is DTGVSQNPRHKITKRGQNVTFRCDPISEHNRLYWYRQTLGQGPEFLTYFQNEAQLEKSRLLSDRFSAERPKGSFSTLEIQRTEQGDSAMYLCASSFLQEWETQYFGPGTRLLVL.

The chain combines TRBV19 with TRBJ2-5; no firm D call. The CDR3 sequence is 14 residues long. Looked up from germline, CDR1 is LNHDA and CDR2 is SQIVND (reference sequence). Trimming left V 1 base short and J 5 bases short, with 11 bases between. The CDR3 sequence: CASSIVSDVETQYF. The CDR3 DNA reads TGTGCCAGTAGTATAGTGTCAGACGTGGAGACCCAGTACTTC.

Here the CDR3 DNA reads TGTGCCAGCAGCTCCCCCAACAAACCGGCCTACGAGCAGTACTTC. Translating it yields CASSSPNKPAYEQYF. V and J are TRBV7-9 and TRBJ2-7; D call uncertain. The ends were cut back, 4 bases at V and 2 bases at J, with 15 bases in the middle. The germline gives CDR1 SEHNR, CDR2 FQNEAQ (reference sequence). This CDR3 comprises 15 residues.

The chain couples TRBV6-5 to TRBJ1-5, with D possibly TRBD1 on 6 matching bases. Germline lookup yields CDR1 MNHEY and CDR2 SVGAGI. V was pared by 2 bases and J by 1 base, with 6 bases between. The CDR3 sequence is 14 residues long. The CDR3 is CASSYTGSNQPQHF. CDR3 sequence (DNA): TGTGCCAGCAGTTACACAGGGAGCAATCAGCCCCAGCATTTT.

The chain combines TRBV6-1 with TRBJ1-6; D not resolved. This CDR3 comprises 13 residues. Per the germline V gene, CDR1 is MNHNS and CDR2 is SASEGT. V was cut by 5 bases and J by 6 bases, with 8 bases left in between. CDR3 sequence reads: CASSPGFNSPLHF. The CDR3 bases are TGTGCCAGCAGTCCAGGTTTTAATTCACCCCTCCACTTT.

This clonotype was detected many times. The chain links TRBV7-2 to TRBJ2-7; maybe TRBD1 (6 bases). Germline lookup yields CDR1 SGHTA and CDR2 FQGNSA. Trimming took 4 bases from V and 0 from J, leaving 13 bases between them. The CDR3 contains 15 residues. As DNA, the CDR3 is TGTGCCAGCAGCTCCTATTGGACAGTCTCCTACGAGCAGTACTTC. Encoded protein: CASSSYWTVSYEQYF.

This clonotype was seen at least ten times. J is TRBJ2-2 and V is TRBV12-3 or TRBV12-4; 10 nucleotides agree with TRBD2. The CDR3 is 14 amino acids. V was pared by 6 bases and J by 3 bases, with 1 base of the junction left unmatched. CDR3: CASSLAGDTGELFF. The CDR3 coding sequence is TGTGCCAGCAGCCTAGCGGGGGACACCGGGGAGCTGTTTTTT.

In this sample, this clonotype turned up many times. The V and J genes are TRBV20-1 and TRBJ2-1; TRBD1 aligns across 10 bases. CDR1 is DFQATT and CDR2 is SNEGSKA in the germline V gene (reference sequence). Unmatched junction bases numbered 16, after V lost 5 bases and J lost 3 bases. The CDR3 has 18 amino acids. The CDR3 region is CSAGPGTGVYSHYNEQFF. For the CDR3, the DNA is TGCAGTGCTGGGCCCGGGACAGGGGTATATTCCCACTACAATGAGCAGTTCTTC.

This chain joins TRBV5-1 and TRBJ1-1; the D gene is possibly TRBD1 (5 bases). The CDR3 consists of 15 residues. Deletions cut 0 bases from V and 6 bases from J, with 15 bases between. Germline values: CDR1 SGHRS, CDR2 YFSETQ. The CDR3 DNA is TGCGCCAGCAGCTTGGTTGGGGCCTCAGGCTCTGAAGCTTTCTTT. The encoded protein is CASSLVGASGSEAFF.

This clonotype was found a few times. The chain links TRBV29-1 to TRBJ1-4; 8 bases line up with TRBD1. The CDR3 is 14 residues long. Germline V gives CDR1 SQVTM, CDR2 ANQGSEA. V gave up 5 bases and J gave up 4 bases; unmatched junction bases: 6. The CDR3 DNA sequence: TGCAGCGTTTTTGGACAGGGCGATAATGAAAAACTGTTTTTT. Amino acid sequence: CSVFGQGDNEKLFF.

The chain links TRBV4-1 to TRBJ2-5, with TRBD1 as a possible D gene (5 bases). There are 15 residues in the CDR3. V lost 3 bases and J 7 bases, leaving 18 bases between the germline ends. Germline CDR1 reads MGHRA; CDR2 reads YSYEKL. The CDR3 sequence is CASSQGSQGLLTQYF. The CDR3 nucleotides read TGCGCCAGCAGCCAGGGGTCTCAGGGTTTATTGACCCAGTACTTC.